This T cell receptor beta chain stems from a study of cytomegalovirus exposure and HLA in healthy donors. Study as a whole: Earlier work reported 100 million or so unique TCR beta sequences from 150 million to 200 million T cells.

General study points: What TCR beta sequences reportedly achieved was accurate prediction of HLA-A and HLA-B alleles in most subjects. Most observed TCR sequences were rare, whereas some public TCRs were detected in many donors.

The PCR made use of 60 Vbeta and 13 Jbeta primers. Sequenced by immunoSEQ multiplex PCR; TCRdb stores in-frame clones only, minus some. The sample lists 200,000 to 250,000 clones; about 86% were seen once. The CDR3 is 14 residues long. V trimming: 6 bases; J trimming: 11 bases; junction bases outside the gene matches: 14. The V gene's germline CDR1 is MDHEN and CDR2 SYDVKM. Turning to this clone: The antigen is undetermined.

The gene calls are TRBV28 and TRBJ2-7, with 9 nucleotides matching TRBD2. The receptor's source is a woman aged 55 to 70 in good health and CMV-seropositive. The sequenced sample was PBMCs. In nucleotides, the CDR3 is TGTGCCAGCAGCTCAGGGGGTAGCGGGAGAAGAGAGTACTTC. It is translated as CASSSGGSGRREYF.